The following is a T cell receptor (beta chain) sequence with its context. Its binding antigen is unknown. No quality values exist for individual bases; no much larger clone is one base distant. This sample was included in a study of beta chain features in type 1 diabetes (dated by TCRdb to 2016 to 2018). Concerning the study at large: Mean age, gender distribution, total cell number and subset yield did not differ between patients and healthy donors. The study compared the TCRB repertoires of sorted circulating CD4+ T cell subsets in recently diagnosed type 1 diabetes patients with those in matched healthy donors. Regulatory and stem cell-like memory subsets were obtained from only 8 patients and about 8 healthy donors, while naive and central memory subsets were obtained from all 30 or so donors. A total of roughly 99 million sorted cells were examined across all samples, and the number of cells per subset was strongly correlated with RNA yield.

From the germline V gene, CDR1 is KGHSH and CDR2 is LQKENI. V ends up 3 bases short and J 4 bases short, with an unmatched junction base count of 11. Inclusive of the bounding cysteine and phenylalanine, the CDR3 is 17 residues long. CDR3 DNA only is kept here, 51 bases in frame from base 1. Each donor gave one peripheral blood draw, roughly 110 mL on average, collected into heparinised tubes. Using a panel that included CD45RO, CCR7, CD25, CD127, CD95 and CD27, naive, central memory, regulatory and stem cell-like memory CD4+ T cells were sorted on a BD FACSAria II. Every sorted population had a purity above 95%. Right away, PBMCs were isolated by Lymphoprep density gradient centrifugation and were stained directly, with no culture step. So that batch effects would be minimized, each experiment stained and sorted samples in pairs, pairing one healthy donor with one patient. The research as a whole found: Because cDNA rather than genomic DNA was sequenced, highly expressing activated cells could have been over-represented, although no difference in activation and CD3 levels was found between groups. HLA sub-analyses involved small numbers of individuals, so any influence of HLA type on TCRB rearrangement remained unresolved. Patients with type 1 diabetes made fewer insertions and deleted more nucleotides at VDJ recombination sites, implying thymic rearrangement abnormalities. PCR may preferentially amplify shorter templates, but because patient and control samples were amplified and corrected together, any resulting skew would affect both groups equally. Type 1 diabetes patients showed a moderate but significant shortening of TCRB CDR3 length in all four CD4+ subsets. Naive, central memory and regulatory TCRB repertoires appeared more similar among patients than among healthy donors.

All of the isolated RNA was reverse transcribed with the High Capacity cDNA Reverse Transcription Kit, so expressed TCRB transcripts were sequenced. Deep immunoSEQ sequencing was performed on naive, central memory and regulatory T cell samples, with an average of approximately 4 million total reads per sample. Sorted cells were lysed in RLT buffer, and RNA was extracted using DNase-treated RNeasy Micro or Mini kits according to cell number. To prevent cross-contamination, every cell subset was processed on its own, while patient and healthy donor samples were processed together. The immunoSEQ multiplex PCR was used to amplify TCRB sequences from cDNA, yielding 87-bp fragments that span the CDR3 region. The amplicons were sequenced using the Illumina HiSeq platform. For the original study's pipeline: PCR bias was corrected computationally using synthetic template baselines, and reads within Hamming distance 2 were collapsed, with unmergeable singletons discarded. By aligning reads against IMGT, V, D and J genes, CDR3 length, and insertions or deletions at six rearrangement sites were assigned. Within each subset, clonotype counts were normalized to sorted cell number, and only after that were true diversity and Gini coefficients computed with the tcR R package. The overlap coefficient, calculated on TCRB nucleotide sequences, was used to quantify repertoire sharing. Held by TCRdb, this immuneACCESS table contains in-frame sequences only and omits some clones. Under half of the omission traces to an unresolved V gene where checked; the cause of the rest is unknown. The DNA was the basis for D and trimming; V, J and clone size are from that table. This sample has 150,000 to 200,000 clones in its table, and around 8.6% of those were observed once. The ten most abundant clones make up around 0.56% of the sample.

The sample comprised central memory CD4+ T cells from blood. The clonotype was recovered from a woman aged 18-29 years with type 1 diabetes. The rearrangement combines TRBV18 with TRBJ1-5; TRBD1 agrees with 8 junctional bases. CDR3 reads: CASSPSSQGAGNQPQHF. The nucleotide sequence reads as follows: TGTGCCAGCTCACCGTCATCGCAGGGGGCGGGGAATCAGCCCCAGCATTTT.